A single sample is the source of the 2 T cell receptor beta chains below, sequenced in a study of patients and donors after allogeneic stem cell transplantation (dated by TCRdb to the early 2020s). Receptor amplification or capture employed RT-PCR. Sequenced using a NextSeq 550. TCRdb itself trimmed the public reads at Q25 with fastp, ran MiXCR and retained productive beta chains. One record per CDR3 amino acid sequence lists the most common genes and DNA. Across this sample there are more than 150,000 distinct CDR3 sequences, with less than 45% seen only once. About 30% of the sample rests with the top ten. The specimen was blood, either unsorted or a sorted T cell fraction (not recorded which). These receptors came from a human donor who was either an allogeneic HSCT recipient or a stem cell or donor lymphocyte infusion donor (not recorded which). It is not recorded whose cells these are; they may come from a transplant donor.

V and J are TRBV4-3 and TRBJ1-1; a possible D gene is TRBD1 (6 bases). Germline V gene data show CDR1 as LGHNA and CDR2 as YSLEER. The CDR3 extends over 16 amino acids. The germline V and J ends were trimmed by 0 bases and 3 bases, with 14 bases remaining between them. CDR3 in amino acids: CASSQEVGGLYTEAFF. Here the CDR3 DNA reads TGCGCCAGCAGCCAAGAAGTCGGGGGGCTGTACACTGAAGCTTTCTTT.

The J gene is TRBJ1-5, the V gene TRBV12-3 or TRBV12-4; D may be TRBD1 (6 bases). CDR3 length: 14 amino acids. V was trimmed by 5 bases and J by 4 bases, leaving 12 bases between them. This CDR3 is CASSPDSQNQPQHF. The CDR3 nucleotides read TGTGCCAGCAGTCCGGACAGCCAGAATCAGCCCCAGCATTTT.